This T cell receptor (beta chain) was profiled in a study of patients and donors after allogeneic stem cell transplantation. TCRdb recomputed calls from the RT-PCR reads with MiXCR, one row per CDR3 protein. The sample includes around 470 distinct CDR3 sequences, 0.69% seen only once; the top ten take under 25%. Germline CDR1 WNHNN, CDR2 SYGVQD (reference sequence). V was clipped by 0 bases and J by 3 bases, with 8 bases between them. This CDR3 spans 14 amino acids. The chain recombines TRBV10-1 with TRBJ2-5; a weak D match, TRBD2 (6 bases). Sequencing was performed on blood, either unsorted or a sorted T cell fraction (not recorded which). The sequence was obtained from a human donor who was either an allogeneic HSCT recipient or a stem cell or donor lymphocyte infusion donor (not recorded which). It is not recorded whose cells these are; they may come from a transplant donor. CDR3 loop: CASSESGGEETQYF. The CDR3 coding sequence is TGCGCCAGCAGTGAGTCCGGGGGAGAAGAGACCCAGTACTTC.